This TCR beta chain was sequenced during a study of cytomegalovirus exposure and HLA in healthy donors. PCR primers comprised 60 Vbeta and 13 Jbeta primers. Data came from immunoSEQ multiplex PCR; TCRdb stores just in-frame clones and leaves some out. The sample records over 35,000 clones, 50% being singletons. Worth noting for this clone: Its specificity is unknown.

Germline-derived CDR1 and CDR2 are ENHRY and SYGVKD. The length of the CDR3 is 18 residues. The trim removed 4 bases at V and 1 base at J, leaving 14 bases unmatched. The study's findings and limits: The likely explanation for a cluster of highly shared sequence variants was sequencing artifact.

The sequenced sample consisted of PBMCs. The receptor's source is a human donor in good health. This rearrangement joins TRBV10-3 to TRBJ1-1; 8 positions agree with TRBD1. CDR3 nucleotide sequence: TGTGCCATCAGTGGGGGGGGGCAGGGGGCTTTCAAGAACACTGAAGCTTTCTTT. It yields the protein CAISGGGQGAFKNTEAFF.